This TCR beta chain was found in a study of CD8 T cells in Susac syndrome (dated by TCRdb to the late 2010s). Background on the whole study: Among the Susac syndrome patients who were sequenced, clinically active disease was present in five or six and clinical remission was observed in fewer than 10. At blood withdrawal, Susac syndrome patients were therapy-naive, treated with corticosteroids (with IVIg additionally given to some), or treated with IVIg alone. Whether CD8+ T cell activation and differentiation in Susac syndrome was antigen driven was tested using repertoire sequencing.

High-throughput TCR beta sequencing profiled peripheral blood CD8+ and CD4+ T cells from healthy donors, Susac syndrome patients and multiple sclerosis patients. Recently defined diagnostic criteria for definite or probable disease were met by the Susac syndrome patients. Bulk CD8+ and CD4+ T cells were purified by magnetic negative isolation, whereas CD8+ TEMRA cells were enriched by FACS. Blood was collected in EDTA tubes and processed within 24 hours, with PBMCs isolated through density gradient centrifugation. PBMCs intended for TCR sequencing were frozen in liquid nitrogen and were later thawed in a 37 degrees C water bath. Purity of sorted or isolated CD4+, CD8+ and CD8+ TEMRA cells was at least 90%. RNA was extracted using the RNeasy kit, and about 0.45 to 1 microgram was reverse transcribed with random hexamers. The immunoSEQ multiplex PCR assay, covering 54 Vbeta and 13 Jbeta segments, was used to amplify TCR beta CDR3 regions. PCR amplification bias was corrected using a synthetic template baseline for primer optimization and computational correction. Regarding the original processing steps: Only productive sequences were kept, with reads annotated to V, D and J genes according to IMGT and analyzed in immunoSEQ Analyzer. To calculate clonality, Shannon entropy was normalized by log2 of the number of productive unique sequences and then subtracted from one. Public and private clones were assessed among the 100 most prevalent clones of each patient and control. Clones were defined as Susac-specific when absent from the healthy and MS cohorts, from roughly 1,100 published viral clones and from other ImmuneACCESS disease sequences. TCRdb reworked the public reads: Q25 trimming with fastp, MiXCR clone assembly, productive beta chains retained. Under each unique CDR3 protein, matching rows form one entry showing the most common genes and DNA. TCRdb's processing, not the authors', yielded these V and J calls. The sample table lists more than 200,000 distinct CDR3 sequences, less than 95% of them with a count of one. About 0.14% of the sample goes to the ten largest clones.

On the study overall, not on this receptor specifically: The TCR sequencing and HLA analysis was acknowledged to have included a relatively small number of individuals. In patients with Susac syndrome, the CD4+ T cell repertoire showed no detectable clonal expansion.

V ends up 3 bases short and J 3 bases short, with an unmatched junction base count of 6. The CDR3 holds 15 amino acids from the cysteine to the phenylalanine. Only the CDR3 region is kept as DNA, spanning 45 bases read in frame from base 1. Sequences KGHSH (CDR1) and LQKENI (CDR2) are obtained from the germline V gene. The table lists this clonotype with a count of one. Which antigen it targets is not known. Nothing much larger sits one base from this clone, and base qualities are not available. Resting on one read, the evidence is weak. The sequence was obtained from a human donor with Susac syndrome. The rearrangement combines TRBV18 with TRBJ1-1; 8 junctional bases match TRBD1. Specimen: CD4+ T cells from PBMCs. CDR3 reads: CASSPAGQAYTEAFF. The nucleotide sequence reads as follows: TGTGCCAGCTCACCCGCGGGACAGGCCTACACTGAAGCTTTCTTT.